The text below deals with one TCR beta chain. Its specificity is unknown. Trimming removed 10 bases from V and 1 base from J, with 7 bases in between. The CDR3 is 11 amino acids. Germline loops: CDR1 LNHDA, CDR2 SQIVND (reference sequence). This sample is drawn from a study of shared clonotypes between healthy human individuals. Profiling relied on immunoSEQ multiplex PCR, and the TCRdb table lists in-frame clones only, not all of them. Among approximately 2.5 million clones listed, approximately 90% were seen once. Study-level findings and limits: Sorted-subset sequencing, rarefaction showed, was incomplete despite large depth. Clonotypes shared by all four donors outscored non-shared clonotypes in generation probability. Some naive CD4 clonotypes, roughly 4.5%, turned up in common across four donors.

The chain uses TRBV19 and TRBJ2-5; the D gene is possibly TRBD1 (5 bases). The specimen sequenced was naive CD4+ T cells sorted from blood. Subset described: CD45RA+ positively selected. This TCR derives from a man between 18 and 29 years old in good health. CDR3 in amino acids: CATQGQETQYF. CDR3 DNA: TGTGCCACTCAGGGCCAAGAGACCCAGTACTTC.